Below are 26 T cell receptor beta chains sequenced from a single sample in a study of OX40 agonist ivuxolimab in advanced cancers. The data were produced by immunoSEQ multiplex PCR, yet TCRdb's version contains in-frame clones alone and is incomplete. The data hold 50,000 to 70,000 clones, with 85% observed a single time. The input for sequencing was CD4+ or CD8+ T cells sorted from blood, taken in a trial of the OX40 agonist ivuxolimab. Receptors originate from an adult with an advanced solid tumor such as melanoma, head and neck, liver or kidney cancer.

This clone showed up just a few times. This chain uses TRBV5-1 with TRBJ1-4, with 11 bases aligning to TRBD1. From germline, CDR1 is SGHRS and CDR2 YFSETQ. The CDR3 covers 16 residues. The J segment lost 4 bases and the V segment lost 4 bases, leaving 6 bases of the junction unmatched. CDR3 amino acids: CASSLGQGGFNEKLFF. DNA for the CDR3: TGCGCCAGCAGCCTGGGACAGGGGGGATTTAATGAAAAACTGTTTTTT. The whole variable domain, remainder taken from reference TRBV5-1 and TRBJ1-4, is KAGVTQTPRYLIKTRGQQVTLSCSPISGHRSVSWYQQTPGQGLQFLFEYFSETQRNKGNFPGRFSGRQFSNSRSEMNVSTLELGDSALYLCASSLGQGGFNEKLFFGSGTQLSVL.

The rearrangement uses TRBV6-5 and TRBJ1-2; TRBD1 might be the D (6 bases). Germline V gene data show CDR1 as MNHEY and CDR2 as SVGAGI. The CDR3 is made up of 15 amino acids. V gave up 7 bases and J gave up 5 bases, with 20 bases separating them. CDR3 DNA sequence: TGTGCCAGCACCATGGGAGGGGGGGTCAGGTATGGCTACACCTTC. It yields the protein CASTMGGGVRYGYTF.

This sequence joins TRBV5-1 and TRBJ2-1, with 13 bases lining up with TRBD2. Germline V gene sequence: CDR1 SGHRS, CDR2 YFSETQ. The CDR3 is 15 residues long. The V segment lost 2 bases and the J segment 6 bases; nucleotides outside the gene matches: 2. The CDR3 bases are TGCGCCAGCAGCTTCCGACTAGCGGGAGGCAATGAGCAGTTCTTC. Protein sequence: CASSFRLAGGNEQFF. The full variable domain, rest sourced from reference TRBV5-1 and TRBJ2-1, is KAGVTQTPRYLIKTRGQQVTLSCSPISGHRSVSWYQQTPGQGLQFLFEYFSETQRNKGNFPGRFSGRQFSNSRSEMNVSTLELGDSALYLCASSFRLAGGNEQFFGPGTRLTVL.

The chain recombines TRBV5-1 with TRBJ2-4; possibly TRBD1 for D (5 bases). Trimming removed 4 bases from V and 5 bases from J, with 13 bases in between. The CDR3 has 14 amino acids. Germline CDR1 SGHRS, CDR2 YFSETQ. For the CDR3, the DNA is TGCGCCAGCAGCGTACCAGGGCAGGAAAACATTCAGTACTTC. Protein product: CASSVPGQENIQYF. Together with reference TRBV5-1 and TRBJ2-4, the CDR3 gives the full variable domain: KAGVTQTPRYLIKTRGQQVTLSCSPISGHRSVSWYQQTPGQGLQFLFEYFSETQRNKGNFPGRFSGRQFSNSRSEMNVSTLELGDSALYLCASSVPGQENIQYFGAGTRLSVL.

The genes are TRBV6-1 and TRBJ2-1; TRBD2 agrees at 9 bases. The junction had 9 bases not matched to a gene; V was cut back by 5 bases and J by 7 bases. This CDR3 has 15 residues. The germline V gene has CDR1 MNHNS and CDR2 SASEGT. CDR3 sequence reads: CASSPLAGVVNEQFF. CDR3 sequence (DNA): TGTGCCAGCAGTCCTTTAGCGGGAGTTGTTAATGAGCAGTTCTTC.

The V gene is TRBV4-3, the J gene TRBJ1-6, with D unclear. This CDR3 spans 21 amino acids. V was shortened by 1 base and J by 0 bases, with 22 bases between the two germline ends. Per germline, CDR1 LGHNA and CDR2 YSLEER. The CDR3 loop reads CASSQGWSRRTGSSYNSPLHF. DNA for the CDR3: TGCGCCAGCAGCCAAGGATGGAGCCGGAGAACGGGGAGCTCCTATAATTCACCCCTCCACTTT.

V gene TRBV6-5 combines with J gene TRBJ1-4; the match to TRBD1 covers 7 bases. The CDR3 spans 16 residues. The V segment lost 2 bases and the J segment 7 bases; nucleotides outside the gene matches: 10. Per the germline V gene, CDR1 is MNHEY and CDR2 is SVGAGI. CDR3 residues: CASSYPDRDRTEKLFF. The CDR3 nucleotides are TGTGCCAGCAGTTACCCCGACAGGGATCGGACTGAAAAACTGTTTTTT.

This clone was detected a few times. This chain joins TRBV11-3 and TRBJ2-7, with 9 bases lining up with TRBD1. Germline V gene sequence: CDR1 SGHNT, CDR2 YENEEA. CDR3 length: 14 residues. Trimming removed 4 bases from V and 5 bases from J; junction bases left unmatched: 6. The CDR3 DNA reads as TGTGCCAGCAGCTCTCAGCGGGACAGGGACGAGCAGTACTTC. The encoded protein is CASSSQRDRDEQYF.

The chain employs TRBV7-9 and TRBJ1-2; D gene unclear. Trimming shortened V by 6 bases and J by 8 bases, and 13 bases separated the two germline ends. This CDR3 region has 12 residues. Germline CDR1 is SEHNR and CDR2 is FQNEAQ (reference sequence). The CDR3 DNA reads TGTGCCAGCAGGATATCCACGGGAGGCTACACCTTC. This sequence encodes CASRISTGGYTF.

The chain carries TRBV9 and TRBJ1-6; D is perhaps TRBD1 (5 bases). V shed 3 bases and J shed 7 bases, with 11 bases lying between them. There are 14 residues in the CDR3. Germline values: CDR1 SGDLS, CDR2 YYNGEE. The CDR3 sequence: CASSEAGLNSPLHF. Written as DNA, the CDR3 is TGTGCCAGCAGCGAGGCAGGGCTAAATTCACCCCTCCACTTT.

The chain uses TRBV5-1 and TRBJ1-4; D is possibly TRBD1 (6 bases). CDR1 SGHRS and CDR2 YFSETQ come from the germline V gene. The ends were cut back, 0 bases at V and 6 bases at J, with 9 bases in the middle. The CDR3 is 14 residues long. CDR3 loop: CASSLGAGDEKLFF. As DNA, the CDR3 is TGCGCCAGCAGCTTGGGGGCAGGGGATGAAAAACTGTTTTTT.

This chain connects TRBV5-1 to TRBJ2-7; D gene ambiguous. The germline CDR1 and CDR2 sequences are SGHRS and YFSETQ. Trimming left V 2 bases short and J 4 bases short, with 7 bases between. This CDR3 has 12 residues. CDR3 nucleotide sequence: TGCGCCAGCAGCTTCCCCGGGTACGAGCAGTACTTC. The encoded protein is CASSFPGYEQYF. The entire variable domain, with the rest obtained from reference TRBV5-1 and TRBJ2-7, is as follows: KAGVTQTPRYLIKTRGQQVTLSCSPISGHRSVSWYQQTPGQGLQFLFEYFSETQRNKGNFPGRFSGRQFSNSRSEMNVSTLELGDSALYLCASSFPGYEQYFGPGTRLTVT.

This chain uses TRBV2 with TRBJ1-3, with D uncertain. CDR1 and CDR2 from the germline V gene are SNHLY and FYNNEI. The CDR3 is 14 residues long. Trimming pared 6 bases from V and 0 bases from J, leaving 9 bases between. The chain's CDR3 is CASSQIHSGNTIYF. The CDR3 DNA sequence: TGTGCCAGCAGCCAAATACACTCTGGAAACACCATATATTTT.

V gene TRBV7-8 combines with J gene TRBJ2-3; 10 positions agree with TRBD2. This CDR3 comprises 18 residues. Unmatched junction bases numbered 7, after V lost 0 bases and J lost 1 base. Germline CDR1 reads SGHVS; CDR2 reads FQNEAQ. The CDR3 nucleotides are TGTGCCAGCAGCTTAGCGGTAGCGGGGGGCCAGGGCACAGATACGCAGTATTTT. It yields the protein CASSLAVAGGQGTDTQYF.

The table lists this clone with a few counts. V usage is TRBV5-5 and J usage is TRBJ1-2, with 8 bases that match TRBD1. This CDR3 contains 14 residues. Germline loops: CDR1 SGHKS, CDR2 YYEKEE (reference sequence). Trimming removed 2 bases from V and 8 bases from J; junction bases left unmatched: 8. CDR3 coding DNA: TGTGCCAGCAGCTTTGAGACAGGGGCGGGCGGCTACACCTTC. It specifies CASSFETGAGGYTF.

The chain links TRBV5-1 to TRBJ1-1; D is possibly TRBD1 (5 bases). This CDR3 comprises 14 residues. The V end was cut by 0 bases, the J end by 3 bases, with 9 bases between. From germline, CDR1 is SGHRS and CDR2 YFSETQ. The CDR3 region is CASSLGRADTEAFF. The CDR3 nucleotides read TGCGCCAGCAGCTTGGGCAGGGCAGACACTGAAGCTTTCTTT.

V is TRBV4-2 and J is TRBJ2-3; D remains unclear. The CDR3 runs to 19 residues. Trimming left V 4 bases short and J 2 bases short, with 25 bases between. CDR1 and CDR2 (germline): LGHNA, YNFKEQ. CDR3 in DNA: TGTGCCAGCAGCCCTCCCTTTAAGGGCCCAAAACGCGCCACAGATACGCAGTATTTT. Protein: CASSPPFKGPKRATDTQYF.

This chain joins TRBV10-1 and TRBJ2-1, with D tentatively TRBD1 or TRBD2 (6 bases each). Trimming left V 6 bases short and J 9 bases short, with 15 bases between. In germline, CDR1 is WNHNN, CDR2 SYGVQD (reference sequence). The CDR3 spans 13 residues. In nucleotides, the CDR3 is TGCGCCAGCAGCGAGGGGGGCCGGTCTGAGCAGTTCTTC. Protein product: CASSEGGRSEQFF.

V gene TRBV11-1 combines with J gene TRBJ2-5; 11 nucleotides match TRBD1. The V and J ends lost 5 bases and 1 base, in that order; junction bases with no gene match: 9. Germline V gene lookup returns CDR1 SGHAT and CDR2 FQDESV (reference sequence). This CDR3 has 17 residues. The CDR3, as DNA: TGTGCCAGCAGCCCGAACGCGGGACAGGGGGTCCAAGAGACCCAGTACTTC. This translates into CASSPNAGQGVQETQYF.

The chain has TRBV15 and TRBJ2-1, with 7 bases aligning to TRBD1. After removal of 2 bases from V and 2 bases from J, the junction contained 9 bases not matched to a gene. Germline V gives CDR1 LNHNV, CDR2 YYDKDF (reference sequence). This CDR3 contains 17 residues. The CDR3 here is CATSRTTGASAYNEQFF. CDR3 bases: TGTGCCACCAGCAGAACTACAGGGGCCAGCGCCTACAATGAGCAGTTCTTC.

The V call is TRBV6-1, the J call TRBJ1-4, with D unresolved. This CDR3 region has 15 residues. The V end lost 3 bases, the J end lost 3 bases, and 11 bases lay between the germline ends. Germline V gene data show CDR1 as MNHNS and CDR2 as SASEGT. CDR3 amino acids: CASSDQTAANEKLFF. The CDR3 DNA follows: TGTGCCAGCAGTGATCAGACCGCTGCTAATGAAAAACTGTTTTTT.

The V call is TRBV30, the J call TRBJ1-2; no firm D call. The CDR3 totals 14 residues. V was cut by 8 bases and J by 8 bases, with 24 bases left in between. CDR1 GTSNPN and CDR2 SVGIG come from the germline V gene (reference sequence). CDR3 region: CAVETRGDSLGYTF. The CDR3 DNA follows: TGTGCCGTAGAAACCAGAGGAGATTCCTTAGGCTACACCTTC. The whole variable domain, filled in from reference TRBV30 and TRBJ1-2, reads SQTIHQWPATLVQPVGSPLSLECTVEGTSNPNLYWYRQAAGRGLQLLFYSVGIGQISSEVPQNLSASRPQDRQFILSSKKLLLSDSGFYLCAVETRGDSLGYTFGSGTRLTVV.

The CDR3 nucleotides read TGTGCCAGTAGTATAACTAGGCGGGCAGGGGTCGGCTACACCTTC. Its protein is CASSITRRAGVGYTF. V gene TRBV19 combines with J gene TRBJ1-2, with D tentatively TRBD1 (6 bases). The CDR3 has 15 residues. The V gene's germline CDR1 is LNHDA and CDR2 SQIVND (reference sequence). V was trimmed by 2 bases and J by 8 bases, leaving 18 bases between them.

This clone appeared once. CDR3 sequence reads: CASSPLPRDRGSNYGYTF. In DNA, the CDR3 is TGTGCCAGCTCACCCCTGCCCCGCGACAGGGGATCTAACTATGGCTACACCTTC. The rearrangement joins TRBV18 to TRBJ1-2, with TRBD1 matching 8 bases. V was pared by 3 bases and J by 0 bases, with 12 bases of the junction left unmatched. In germline, CDR1 is KGHSH, CDR2 LQKENI. The CDR3 is made up of 18 amino acids.

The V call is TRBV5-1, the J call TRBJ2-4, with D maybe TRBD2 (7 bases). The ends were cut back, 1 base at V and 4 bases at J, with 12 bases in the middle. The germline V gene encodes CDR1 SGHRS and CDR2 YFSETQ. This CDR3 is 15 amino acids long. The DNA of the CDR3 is TGCGCCAGCAGCTTGTGGGGGGGCGCGAAAAACATTCAGTACTTC. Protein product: CASSLWGGAKNIQYF.

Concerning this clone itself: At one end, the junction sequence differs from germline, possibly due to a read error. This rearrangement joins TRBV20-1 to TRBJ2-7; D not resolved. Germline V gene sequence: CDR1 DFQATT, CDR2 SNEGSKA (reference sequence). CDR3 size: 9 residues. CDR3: CSARDLIGF. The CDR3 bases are TGCAGTGCTAGAGACCTGATCGGCTTC.